The clone carrying this T cell receptor (beta chain) was found a few times. Its antigen is undetermined. This entry is derived from a study of OX40 agonist ivuxolimab in advanced cancers. Study summary: Prior therapy, whether anti-PD-1, anti-PD-L1 or anti-CTLA-4, was allowed, and 30% to 40% had some.

Study-level points and caveats: Expanded clones were, on average, more numerous among CD8+ T cells than CD4+.

TCRdb's copy holds only in-frame clones and misses some; the assay was immunoSEQ multiplex PCR. The profile shows 30,000 to 40,000 clones, approximately 80% of them singletons. The source was CD4+ or CD8+ T cells sorted from blood, collected in a trial of the OX40 agonist ivuxolimab. The sequence came from an adult with an advanced solid tumor such as melanoma, head and neck, liver or kidney cancer.

For the CDR3, the DNA is TGTGCCATCAGTGAGTCAAGTACAGGGGGGGCAGATACGCAGTATTTT. It is translated as CAISESSTGGADTQYF. The chain carries TRBV10-3 and TRBJ2-3, with D possibly being TRBD1 (8 bases). CDR3 length: 16 residues. V was cut by 0 bases and J by 4 bases, with 14 bases left in between. The germline gives CDR1 ENHRY, CDR2 SYGVKD.